Listed below are T cell receptor beta chains from one sample, sequenced in a study of T cells in Graves' hyperthyroidism and ophthalmopathy. One entry per CDR3 protein, called by TCRdb with MiXCR from the multiplex PCR reads. Here the sample spans 500,000 to 600,000 distinct CDR3 sequences, about 43% being singletons. The sample comprised peripheral blood or thyroid tissue (not recorded which). These receptors originate from a young woman with Graves' hyperthyroidism. The CDR3 runs from the conserved cysteine through the conserved F or W. The D gene is left open where the match is weak. Clone size is given for some rows only: seen once, a few or many times, or a class if the clone is expanded.

size	V	J	D	DNA	CDR3
-	TRBV5-1	TRBJ2-5	-	TGCGCCAGCAGCTCCGGGACACGGAGGGAGACCCAGTACTTC	CASSSGTRRETQYF
many	TRBV2	TRBJ1-5	-	TGTGCCAGCAGTGAAGCGGAGGGAAATCAGCCCCAGCATTTT	CASSEAEGNQPQHF
many	TRBV19	TRBJ2-2	-	TGTGCCAGTAGTCCACAGGGACGAACCGGGGAGCTGTTTTTT	CASSPQGRTGELFF
-	TRBV7-9	TRBJ2-6	-	TGTGCCAGCAGCATCGGGGGCGCCTCTGGGGCCAACGTCCTGACTTTC	CASSIGGASGANVLTF
many	TRBV7-8	TRBJ1-2	-	TGTGCCAGCAGCTTAGGACGGGATGGCTACACCTTC	CASSLGRDGYTF
many	TRBV4-3	TRBJ1-1	-	TGCGCCAGCAGCCAAGAATTAGGGACATTCGCTGAAGCTTTCTTT	CASSQELGTFAEAFF
once	TRBV7-9	TRBJ2-3	TRBD1	TGTGCCAGCAGCCAAGAGGAAGGGGGCTCGGATACGCAGTATTTT	CASSQEEGGSDTQYF
-	TRBV25-1	TRBJ1-3	-	TGTGCTAGGGCAGGAAACACCATATATTTT	CARAGNTIYF
-	TRBV19	TRBJ2-5	-	TGTGCCAGTAGAGGGGGGGACAGACGAATGGAGACCCAGTACTTC	CASRGGDRRMETQYF
many	TRBV4-1	TRBJ1-5	TRBD1	TGCGCCAGCGGAAAAGACAGGGCCAATCAGCCCCAGCATTTT	CASGKDRANQPQHF
-	TRBV20-1	TRBJ2-5	-	TGCAGTGCCCCCAGGGATCAAGAGACCCAGTACTTC	CSAPRDQETQYF
many	TRBV6-2/TRBV6-3	TRBJ1-6	TRBD1	TGTGCCAGCAACCGAAGACAGGGCTGGATTAATTCACCCCTCCACTTT	CASNRRQGWINSPLHF
-	TRBV20-1	TRBJ2-7	-	TGCAGTGCTCCACCTGCGGGATTTAGCTCCTACGAGCAGTACTTC	CSAPPAGFSSYEQYF
many	TRBV4-1	TRBJ1-4	-	TGCGCCAGCAGACGGGGGCTGAGTGGTGAAAAACTGTTTTTT	CASRRGLSGEKLFF
-	TRBV7-9	TRBJ2-2	-	TGTGCCAGCAGCCTCCCCCAAGGTCCAGGGGAGCTGTTTTTT	CASSLPQGPGELFF
many	TRBV11-2	TRBJ2-5	-	TGTGCCAGCAGTTCGCAGCGGTTCCAAGAGACCCAGTACTTC	CASSSQRFQETQYF
-	TRBV7-8	TRBJ2-3	-	TGTGCCAGCGGGCCCGGCGCAGATACGCAGTATTTT	CASGPGADTQYF
many	TRBV6-1	TRBJ2-6	-	TGTGCCAGCAGCGAACCCGGCTCTGGGGCCAACGTCCTGACTTTC	CASSEPGSGANVLTF
many	TRBV7-9	TRBJ2-7	-	TGTGCCAGCAGCAAAGGGGGACTTTCCCCGTACGAGCAGTACTTC	CASSKGGLSPYEQYF
many	TRBV12-3/TRBV12-4	TRBJ1-4	TRBD1	TGTGCCAGCAGTTCACCGGGACAGGGGTTTGAAAAACTGTTTTTT	CASSSPGQGFEKLFF
-	TRBV29-1	TRBJ1-5	TRBD1	TGCAGCGTTGATGGGACAGGGGGGCAGCCCCAGCATTTT	CSVDGTGGQPQHF
once	TRBV7-2	TRBJ1-6	-	TGTGCCAGCAGAGTGGGGGAAAAAGGATCACCCCTCCACTTT	CASRVGEKGSPLHF
once	TRBV18	TRBJ1-1	-	TGTGCCAGCTCACCACCTCTGGGGGAGGGGTACACTGAAGCTTTCTTT	CASSPPLGEGYTEAFF
many	TRBV5-1	TRBJ2-7	-	TGCGCCAGCACCCTCGGGAACGAGCAGTACTTC	CASTLGNEQYF
many	TRBV7-9	TRBJ2-2	-	TGTGCCAGCAGCTTACTGAATGCCGGGGAGCTGTTTTTT	CASSLLNAGELFF
-	TRBV28	TRBJ2-7	TRBD2	TGTGCCAGCAGTGCCTCGACTAGCGGGGTCTCCTACGAGCAGTACTTC	CASSASTSGVSYEQYF
many	TRBV6-5	TRBJ1-3	-	TGTGCCAGCAGTTACTCGACCGGGACAAGAAACACCATATATTTT	CASSYSTGTRNTIYF
-	TRBV29-1	TRBJ2-6	TRBD2	TGCAGCGTTGAAGGGGGACTAGCGAACACCGGGGCCAACGTCCTGACTTTC	CSVEGGLANTGANVLTF
few	TRBV7-2	TRBJ1-3	-	TGTGCCAGCAGCCCCCTAGGGCTAGCGGGAAACACCATATATTTT	CASSPLGLAGNTIYF
once	TRBV12-3/TRBV12-4	TRBJ2-7	TRBD1	TGTGCCAGCAGCCCCGGGACAGGGATGCCCTACGAGCAGTACTTC	CASSPGTGMPYEQYF
many	TRBV7-2	TRBJ1-2	-	TGTGCCAGCAGCCAATATGACAGGCCCTCAGACTATGGCTACACCTTC	CASSQYDRPSDYGYTF
many	TRBV20-1	TRBJ1-5	TRBD1	TGCAGTGCTAGGGACAGGGGTCCTAGCAATCAGCCCCAGCATTTT	CSARDRGPSNQPQHF
-	TRBV5-1	TRBJ2-1	-	TGCGCCAGCAGCTTGGCTTTTCCGGGAAGAGGAACCAATGAGCAGTTCTTC	CASSLAFPGRGTNEQFF
-	TRBV20-1	TRBJ1-5	-	TGCAGTGCTGGAAGTATAGCGGGCCAAGAGACCCAGCATTTT	CSAGSIAGQETQHF
-	TRBV6-2/TRBV6-3	TRBJ2-7	-	TGTGCCAGCAGTTACTCCCTAACCTTCTTCTCCTACGAGCAGTACTTC	CASSYSLTFFSYEQYF
many	TRBV29-1	TRBJ1-4	-	TGCAGCGTTGCCATGACCGAGGGGGAAAAACTGTTTTTT	CSVAMTEGEKLFF